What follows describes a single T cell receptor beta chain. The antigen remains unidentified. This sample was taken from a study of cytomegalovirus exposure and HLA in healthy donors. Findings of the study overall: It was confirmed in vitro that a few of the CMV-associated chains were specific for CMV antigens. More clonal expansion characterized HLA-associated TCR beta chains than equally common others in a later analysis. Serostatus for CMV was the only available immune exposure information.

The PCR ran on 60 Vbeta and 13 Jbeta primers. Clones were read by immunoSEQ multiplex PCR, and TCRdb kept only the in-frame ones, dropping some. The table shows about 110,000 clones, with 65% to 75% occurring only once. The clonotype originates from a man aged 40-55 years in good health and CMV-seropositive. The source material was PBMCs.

CDR3 sequence reads: CASSVDSRPSSYNEQFF. In DNA, the CDR3 is TGTGCCAGCAGCGTAGATTCGCGGCCGAGCTCCTACAATGAGCAGTTCTTC. The chain employs TRBV9 and TRBJ2-1; D is undetermined. In germline, CDR1 is SGDLS, CDR2 YYNGEE. This CDR3 comprises 17 residues. Trimming cost V 0 bases and J 0 bases, with 13 bases left between them.